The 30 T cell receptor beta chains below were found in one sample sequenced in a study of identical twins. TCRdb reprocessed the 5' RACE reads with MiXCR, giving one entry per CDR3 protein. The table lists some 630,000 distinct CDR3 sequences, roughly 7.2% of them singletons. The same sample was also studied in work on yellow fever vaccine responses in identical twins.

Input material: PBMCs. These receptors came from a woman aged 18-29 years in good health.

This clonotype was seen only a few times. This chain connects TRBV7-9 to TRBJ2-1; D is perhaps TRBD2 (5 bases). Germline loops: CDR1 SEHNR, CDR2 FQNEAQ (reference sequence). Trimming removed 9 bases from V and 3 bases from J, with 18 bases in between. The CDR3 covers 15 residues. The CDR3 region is CASPTPREIYNEQFF. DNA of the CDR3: TGTGCCAGTCCGACGCCTAGGGAGATCTACAATGAGCAGTTCTTC.

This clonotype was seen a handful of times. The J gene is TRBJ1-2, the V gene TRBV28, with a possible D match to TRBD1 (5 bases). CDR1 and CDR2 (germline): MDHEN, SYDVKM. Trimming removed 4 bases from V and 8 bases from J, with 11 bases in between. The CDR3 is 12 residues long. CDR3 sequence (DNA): TGTGCCAGCAGTTCACAGGAACGCGGCTACACCTTC. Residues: CASSSQERGYTF.

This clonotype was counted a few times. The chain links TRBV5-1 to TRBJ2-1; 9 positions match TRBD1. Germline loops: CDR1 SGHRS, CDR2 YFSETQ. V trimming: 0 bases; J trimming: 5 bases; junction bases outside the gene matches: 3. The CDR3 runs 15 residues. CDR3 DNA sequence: TGCGCCAGCAGCTTGGACAGGGGGCGAAACAATGAGCAGTTCTTC. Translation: CASSLDRGRNNEQFF.

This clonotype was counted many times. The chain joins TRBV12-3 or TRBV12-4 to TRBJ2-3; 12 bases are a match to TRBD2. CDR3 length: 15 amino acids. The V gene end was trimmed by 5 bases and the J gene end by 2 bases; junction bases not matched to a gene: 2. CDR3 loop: CASSRLAGDTDTQYF. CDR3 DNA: TGTGCCAGCAGTCGACTAGCGGGGGACACAGATACGCAGTATTTT.

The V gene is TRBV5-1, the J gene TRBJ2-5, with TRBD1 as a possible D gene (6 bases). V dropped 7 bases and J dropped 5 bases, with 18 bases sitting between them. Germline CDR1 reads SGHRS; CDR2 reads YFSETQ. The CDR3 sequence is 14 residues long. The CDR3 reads CASGWGHLGETQYF. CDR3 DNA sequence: TGCGCCAGCGGCTGGGGACACTTGGGGGAGACCCAGTACTTC.

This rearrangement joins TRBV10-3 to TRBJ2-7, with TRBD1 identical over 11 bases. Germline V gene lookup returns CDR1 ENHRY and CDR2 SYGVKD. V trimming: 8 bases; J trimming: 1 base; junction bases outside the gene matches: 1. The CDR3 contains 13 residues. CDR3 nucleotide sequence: TGTGCCATCGGGACAGGGGGGTCCTACGAGCAGTACTTC. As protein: CAIGTGGSYEQYF.

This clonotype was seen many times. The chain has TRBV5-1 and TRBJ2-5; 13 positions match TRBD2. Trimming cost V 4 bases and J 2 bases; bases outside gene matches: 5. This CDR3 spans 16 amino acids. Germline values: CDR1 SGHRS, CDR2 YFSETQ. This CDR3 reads CASSEGLAGLQETQYF. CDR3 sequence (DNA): TGCGCCAGCAGCGAGGGACTAGCGGGGTTACAAGAGACCCAGTACTTC.

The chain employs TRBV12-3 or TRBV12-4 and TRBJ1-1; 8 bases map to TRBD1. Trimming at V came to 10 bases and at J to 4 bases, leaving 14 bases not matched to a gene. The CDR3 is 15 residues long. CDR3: CATQPGQGLSTEAFF. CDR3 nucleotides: TGTGCCACCCAACCCGGACAGGGTCTCAGCACTGAAGCTTTCTTT.

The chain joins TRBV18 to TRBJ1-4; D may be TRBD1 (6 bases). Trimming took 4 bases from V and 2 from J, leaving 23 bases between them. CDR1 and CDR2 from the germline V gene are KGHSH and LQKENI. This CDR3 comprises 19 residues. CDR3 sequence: CASSLLTPGLQGTNEKLFF. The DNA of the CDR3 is TGTGCCAGCTCACTCCTAACCCCGGGCCTCCAGGGGACTAATGAAAAACTGTTTTTT.

In DNA form, the CDR3 reads TGCGCCAGCAGCCCTAACGACAACATCTACGAGCAGTACTTC. This gives the protein CASSPNDNIYEQYF. The chain carries TRBV4-1 and TRBJ2-7, with D uncertain. CDR3 length: 14 amino acids. Per germline, CDR1 MGHRA and CDR2 YSYEKL. V was pared by 4 bases and J by 3 bases, with 13 bases between.

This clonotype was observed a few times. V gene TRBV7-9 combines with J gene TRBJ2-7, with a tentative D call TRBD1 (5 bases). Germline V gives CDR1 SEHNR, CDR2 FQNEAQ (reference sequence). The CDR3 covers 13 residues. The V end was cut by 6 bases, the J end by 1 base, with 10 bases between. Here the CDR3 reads CASSGASSYEQYV. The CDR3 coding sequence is TGTGCCAGCAGTGGGGCCAGTTCCTACGAGCAGTACGTC.

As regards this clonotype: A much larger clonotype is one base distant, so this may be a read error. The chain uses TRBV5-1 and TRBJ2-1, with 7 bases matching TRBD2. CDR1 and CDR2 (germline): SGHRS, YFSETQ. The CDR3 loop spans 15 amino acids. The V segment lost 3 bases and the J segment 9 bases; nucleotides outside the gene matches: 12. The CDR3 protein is CASSWHETSKGEQFF. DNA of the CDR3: TGCGCCAGCAGCTGGCACGAGACTAGCAAGGGTGAGCAGTTCTTC.

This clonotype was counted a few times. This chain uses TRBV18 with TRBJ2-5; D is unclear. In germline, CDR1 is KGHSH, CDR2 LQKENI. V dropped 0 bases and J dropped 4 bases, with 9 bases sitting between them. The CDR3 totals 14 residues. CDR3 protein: CASSPPSQLETQYF. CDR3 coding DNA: TGTGCCAGCTCACCACCGTCACAGTTAGAGACCCAGTACTTC.

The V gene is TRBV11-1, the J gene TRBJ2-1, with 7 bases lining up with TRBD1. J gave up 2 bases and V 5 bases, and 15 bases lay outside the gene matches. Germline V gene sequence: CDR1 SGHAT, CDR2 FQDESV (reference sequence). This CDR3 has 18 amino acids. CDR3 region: CASSPRGARGGAYNEQFF. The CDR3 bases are TGTGCCAGCAGCCCTAGAGGGGCAAGAGGGGGCGCCTACAATGAGCAGTTCTTC.

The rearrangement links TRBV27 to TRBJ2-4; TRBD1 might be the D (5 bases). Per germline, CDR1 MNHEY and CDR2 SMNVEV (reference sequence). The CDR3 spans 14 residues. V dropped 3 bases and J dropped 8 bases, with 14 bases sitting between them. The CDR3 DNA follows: TGTGCCAGCAGTTTTAGCCAGGGTAGGGACATTCAGTACTTC. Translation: CASSFSQGRDIQYF.

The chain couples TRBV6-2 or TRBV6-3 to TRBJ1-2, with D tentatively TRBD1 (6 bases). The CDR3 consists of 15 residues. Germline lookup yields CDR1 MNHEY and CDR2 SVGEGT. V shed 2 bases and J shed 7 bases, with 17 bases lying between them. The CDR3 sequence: CASSYAGFRGRGYTF. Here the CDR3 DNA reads TGTGCCAGCAGTTACGCCGGGTTCAGGGGTCGTGGCTACACCTTC.

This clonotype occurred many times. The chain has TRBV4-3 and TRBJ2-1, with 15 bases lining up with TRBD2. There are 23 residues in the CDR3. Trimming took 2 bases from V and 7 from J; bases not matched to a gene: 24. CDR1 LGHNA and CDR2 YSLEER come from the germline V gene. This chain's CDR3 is CASSQPKVQWTSGRAVVNNEQFF. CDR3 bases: TGCGCCAGCAGCCAACCAAAAGTACAGTGGACTAGCGGGAGGGCCGTAGTTAATAATGAGCAGTTCTTC.

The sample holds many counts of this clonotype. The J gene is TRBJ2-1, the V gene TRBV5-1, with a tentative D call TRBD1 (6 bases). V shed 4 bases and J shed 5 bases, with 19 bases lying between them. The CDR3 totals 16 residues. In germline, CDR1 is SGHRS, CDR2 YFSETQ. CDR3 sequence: CASSRGGQIWDNEQFF. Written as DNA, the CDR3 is TGCGCCAGCAGCCGCGGCGGACAGATATGGGACAATGAGCAGTTCTTC.

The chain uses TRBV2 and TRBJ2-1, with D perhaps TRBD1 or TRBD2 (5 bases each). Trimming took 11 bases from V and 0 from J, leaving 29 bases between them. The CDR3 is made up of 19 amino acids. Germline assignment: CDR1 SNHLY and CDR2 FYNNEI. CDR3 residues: CAFSFVGSGTPSSYNEQFF. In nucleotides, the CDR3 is TGTGCCTTCAGTTTTGTCGGCTCCGGGACCCCAAGCTCCTACAATGAGCAGTTCTTC.

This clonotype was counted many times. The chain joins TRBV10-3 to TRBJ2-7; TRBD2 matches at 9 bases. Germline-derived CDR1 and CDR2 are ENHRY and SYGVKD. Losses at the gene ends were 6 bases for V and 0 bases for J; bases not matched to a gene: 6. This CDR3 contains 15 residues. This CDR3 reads CAISLLAGSSYEQYF. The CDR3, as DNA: TGTGCCATCAGCCTCCTAGCGGGGAGCTCCTACGAGCAGTACTTC.

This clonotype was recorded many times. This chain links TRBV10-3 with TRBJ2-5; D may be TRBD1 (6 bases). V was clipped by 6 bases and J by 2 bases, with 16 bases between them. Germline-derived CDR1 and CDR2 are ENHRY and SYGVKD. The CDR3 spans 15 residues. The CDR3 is CAISNPTGPQETQYF. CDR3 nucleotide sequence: TGTGCCATCAGCAACCCGACAGGCCCTCAAGAGACCCAGTACTTC.

The CDR3 region has the DNA TGCGCCAGCAGCTCATCTAGCGGTCCAGATACGCAGTATTTT. This encodes CASSSSSGPDTQYF. The chain employs TRBV5-1 and TRBJ2-3; 7 bases are shared with TRBD2. V was clipped by 3 bases and J by 4 bases; unmatched bases: 5. CDR3 length equals 14 residues. Germline V gives CDR1 SGHRS, CDR2 YFSETQ. The full variable domain, with the rest looked up from reference TRBV5-1 and TRBJ2-3, is KAGVTQTPRYLIKTRGQQVTLSCSPISGHRSVSWYQQTPGQGLQFLFEYFSETQRNKGNFPGRFSGRQFSNSRSEMNVSTLELGDSALYLCASSSSSGPDTQYFGPGTRLTVL.

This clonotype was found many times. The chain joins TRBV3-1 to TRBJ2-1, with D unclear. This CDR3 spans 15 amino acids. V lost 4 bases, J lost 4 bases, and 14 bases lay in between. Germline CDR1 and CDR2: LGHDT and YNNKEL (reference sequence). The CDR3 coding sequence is TGTGCCAGCAGCCTCCAACTAACAGCATACAATGAGCAGTTCTTC. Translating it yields CASSLQLTAYNEQFF.

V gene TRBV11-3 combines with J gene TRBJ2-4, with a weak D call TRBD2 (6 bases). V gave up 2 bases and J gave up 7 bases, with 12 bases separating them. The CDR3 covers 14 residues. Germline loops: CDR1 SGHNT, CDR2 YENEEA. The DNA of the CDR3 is TGTGCCAGCAGCTTAAGGCGGGACGGGAACATTCAGTACTTC. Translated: CASSLRRDGNIQYF.

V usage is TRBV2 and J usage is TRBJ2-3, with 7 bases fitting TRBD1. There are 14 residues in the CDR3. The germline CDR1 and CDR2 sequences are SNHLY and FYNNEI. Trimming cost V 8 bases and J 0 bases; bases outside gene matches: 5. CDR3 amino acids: CASRPGQSTDTQYF. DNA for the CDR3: TGTGCCAGCCGACCGGGACAGAGCACAGATACGCAGTATTTT.

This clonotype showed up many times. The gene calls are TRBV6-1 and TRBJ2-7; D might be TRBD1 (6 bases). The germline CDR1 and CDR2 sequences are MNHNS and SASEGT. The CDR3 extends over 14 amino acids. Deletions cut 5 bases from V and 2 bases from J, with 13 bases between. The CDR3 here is CASSIPGQTYEQYV. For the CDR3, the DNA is TGTGCCAGCAGTATCCCGGGACAAACCTACGAGCAGTACGTC.

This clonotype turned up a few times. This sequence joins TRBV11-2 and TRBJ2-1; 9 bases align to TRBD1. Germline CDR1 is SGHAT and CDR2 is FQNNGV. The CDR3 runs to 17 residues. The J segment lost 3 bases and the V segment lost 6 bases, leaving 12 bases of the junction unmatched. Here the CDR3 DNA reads TGTGCCAGCAGGTCGTTACAGGGGGCGCTTTTCTACAATGAGCAGTTCTTC. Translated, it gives CASRSLQGALFYNEQFF.

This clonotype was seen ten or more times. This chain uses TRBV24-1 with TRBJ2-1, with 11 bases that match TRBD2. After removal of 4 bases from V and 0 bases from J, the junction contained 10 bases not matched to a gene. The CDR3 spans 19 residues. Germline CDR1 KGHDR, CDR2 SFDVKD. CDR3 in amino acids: CATSDASGRLGSSYNEQFF. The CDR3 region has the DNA TGTGCCACCAGTGACGCTAGCGGGAGGCTGGGGAGCTCCTACAATGAGCAGTTCTTC.

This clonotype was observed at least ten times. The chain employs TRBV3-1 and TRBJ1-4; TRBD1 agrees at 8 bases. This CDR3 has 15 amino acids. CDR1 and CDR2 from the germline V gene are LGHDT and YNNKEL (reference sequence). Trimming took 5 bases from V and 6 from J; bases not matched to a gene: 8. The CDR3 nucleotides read TGTGCCAGCAGCTCCCAGGACAGGGTTGATGAAAAACTGTTTTTT. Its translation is CASSSQDRVDEKLFF.

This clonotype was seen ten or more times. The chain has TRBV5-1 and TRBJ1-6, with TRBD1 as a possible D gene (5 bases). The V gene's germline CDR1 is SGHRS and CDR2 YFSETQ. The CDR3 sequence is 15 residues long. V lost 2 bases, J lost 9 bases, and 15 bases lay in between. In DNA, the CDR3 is TGCGCCAGCAGCTTAGGGACGGCGGCGATTTCACCCCTCCACTTT. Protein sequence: CASSLGTAAISPLHF.